This passage covers 10 T cell receptor beta chains from one sample sequenced in a study of T cell repertoires in ileal Crohn's disease. Profiled with immunoSEQ multiplex PCR; TCRdb holds only in-frame clones, not every one. The repertoire consists of about 4,000 clones, with roughly four fifths occurring once and the leading ten covering approximately 17%. The sequencing input was ileal tissue. These receptors were collected from an adult with Crohn's disease.

The V and J genes are TRBV9 and TRBJ1-6, with a tentative D call TRBD1 (6 bases). V dropped 3 bases and J dropped 7 bases, with 17 bases sitting between them. The CDR3 is made up of 16 amino acids. Germline CDR1 is SGDLS and CDR2 is YYNGEE. CDR3 loop: CASSARTGQNNSPLHF. The CDR3 DNA reads as TGTGCCAGCAGCGCCAGAACCGGACAGAACAATTCACCCCTCCACTTT.

This sequence joins TRBV6-5 and TRBJ2-7; possibly TRBD2 for D (5 bases). Germline CDR1 reads MNHEY; CDR2 reads SVGAGI. The V and J ends lost 6 bases and 13 bases respectively, with 19 bases between them. CDR3 length: 12 amino acids. The CDR3 protein is CASRTSGQEDYF. CDR3 DNA: TGTGCCAGCAGGACCTCCGGGCAGGAGGATTACTTC.

The sample holds a few counts of this clone. The V call is TRBV19, the J call TRBJ1-2; 8 bases match TRBD1. The CDR3 sequence is 12 residues long. Germline loops: CDR1 LNHDA, CDR2 SQIVND (reference sequence). V shed 6 bases and J 8 bases; nucleotides not matched to a gene: 5. CDR3 bases: TGTGCCAGTAGGGACAGGGCAACCGGCTACACCTTC. Translating gives CASRDRATGYTF.

The chain has TRBV10-3 and TRBJ1-3, with 7 nucleotides matching TRBD1. The germline CDR1 and CDR2 sequences are ENHRY and SYGVKD. Germline trimming cut 4 bases from V and 2 bases from J; bases unmatched to any gene: 8. The CDR3 loop spans 16 amino acids. The CDR3 reads CAISARQGRAGNTIYF. In DNA form, the CDR3 reads TGTGCCATCAGTGCCCGACAGGGAAGGGCTGGAAACACCATATATTTT.

The gene calls are TRBV5-6 and TRBJ1-2; 10 bases match TRBD1. Germline CDR1 SGHDT, CDR2 YYEEEE. The CDR3 runs 15 residues. Trimming took 5 bases from V and 3 from J; bases not matched to a gene: 7. Here the CDR3 DNA reads TGTGCCAGCAGGGCCGCCGGACAGGGGGACTATGGCTACACCTTC. This sequence encodes CASRAAGQGDYGYTF.

The V call is TRBV4-2, the J call TRBJ2-7, with D possibly being TRBD1 (5 bases). Germline assignment: CDR1 LGHNA and CDR2 YNFKEQ. V was clipped by 0 bases and J by 4 bases, with 16 bases between them. The CDR3 has 16 amino acids. The CDR3 sequence: CASSQDRVGSYYEQYF. CDR3 DNA: TGTGCCAGCAGCCAAGACAGGGTGGGTAGTTATTACGAGCAGTACTTC.

The chain couples TRBV2 to TRBJ2-5, with D tentatively TRBD1 (6 bases). Trimming shortened V by 7 bases and J by 5 bases, and 17 bases separated the two germline ends. CDR3 length: 14 amino acids. The germline gives CDR1 SNHLY, CDR2 FYNNEI. The CDR3 protein is CASTVGATGETQYF. CDR3 coding DNA: TGTGCCAGCACCGTGGGGGCGACGGGGGAGACCCAGTACTTC.

The table lists this clone with a count of one. The chain uses TRBV30 and TRBJ2-3; TRBD1 agrees at 10 bases. The CDR3 length is 14 residues. The germline V gene encodes CDR1 GTSNPN and CDR2 SVGIG (reference sequence). The J segment lost 7 bases and the V segment lost 4 bases, leaving 8 bases of the junction unmatched. The CDR3 region has the DNA TGTGCCTGGACTGGGGACAGGGGATCGAATACGCAGTATTTT. It codes for CAWTGDRGSNTQYF.

The chain links TRBV19 to TRBJ2-4, with D possibly TRBD1 on 6 matching bases. The CDR3 has 14 residues. V lost 1 base and J lost 9, with 13 bases in between. Germline lookup yields CDR1 LNHDA and CDR2 SQIVND (reference sequence). The CDR3 nucleotides are TGTGCCAGTAGTATAGGGACAGATAGGGGCATTCAGTACTTC. Protein sequence: CASSIGTDRGIQYF. Together with reference TRBV19 and TRBJ2-4, the CDR3 gives the full variable domain: DGGITQSPKYLFRKEGQNVTLSCEQNLNHDAMYWYRQDPGQGLRLIYYSQIVNDFQKGDIAEGYSVSREKKESFPLTVTSAQKNPTAFYLCASSIGTDRGIQYFGAGTRLSVL.

By share, this clone ranks as large. Different DNA sequences within this sample yield the same CDR3. The chain links TRBV5-4 to TRBJ2-2; a possible D gene is TRBD2 (5 bases). CDR3 length: 14 residues. Germline values: CDR1 SGHNT, CDR2 YYREEE (reference sequence). The V gene lost 4 bases and the J gene lost 4 bases, with 11 bases spanning the gap. CDR3 amino acids: CASSPGVSTGELFF. In DNA form, the CDR3 reads TGTGCCAGCAGCCCCGGGGTGTCCACCGGGGAGCTGTTTTTT.